The 27 T cell receptor beta chains below were found in one sample sequenced in a study of CD8+CD57+ T cells in acquired aplastic anemia. Both TCR beta VDJ combination and CDR3 sequence profiling were carried out. Genomic DNA was the template for this profiling. TCRdb itself ran the reads through MiXCR, one entry per CDR3 protein. The sample has 95,000 to 150,000 distinct CDR3 sequences, 55% to 70% seen once. Only patients with CD8+CD57+ cell expansion on flow cytometry were chosen for sequencing. Sequences were obtained from sorted CD4+, CD8+, or CD8+CD57+ T cells (not recorded which) from PBMCs. The receptor set was obtained from a human donor with aplastic anemia.

The rearrangement links TRBV12-3 or TRBV12-4 to TRBJ2-3; D ambiguous. The CDR3 is 16 residues long. Trimming took 5 bases from V and 4 from J, leaving 19 bases between them. The CDR3 DNA follows: TGTGCCAGCAGTCCTCAGACTCTCCCAAGGGCAGATACGCAGTATTTT. Its protein is CASSPQTLPRADTQYF.

This sequence joins TRBV19 and TRBJ2-1; 13 nucleotides match TRBD2. The germline V gene has CDR1 LNHDA and CDR2 SQIVND (reference sequence). After removal of 9 bases from V and 0 bases from J, the junction contained 8 bases not matched to a gene. The CDR3 spans 17 residues. CDR3 DNA: TGTGCCAGCCAGACTAGCGGGGGGACAAGCTCCTACAATGAGCAGTTCTTC. Its translation is CASQTSGGTSSYNEQFF.

V usage is TRBV14 and J usage is TRBJ1-2; 9 bases are a match to TRBD1. The CDR3 has 17 amino acids. The trim removed 0 bases at V and 0 bases at J, leaving 5 bases unmatched. CDR1 and CDR2 (germline): SGHDN, FVKESK. DNA of the CDR3: TGTGCCAGCAGCCAAGATCTAGGGACAGGGTCTAACTATGGCTACACCTTC. Encoded protein: CASSQDLGTGSNYGYTF.

This clonotype has just a few counts. This chain uses TRBV7-6 with TRBJ2-3; D gene uncertain. The CDR3 covers 13 residues. Trimming stripped 1 base from V and 1 base from J, with 3 bases between. Germline CDR1 and CDR2: SGHVS and FNYEAQ. For the CDR3, the DNA is TGTGCCAGCAGCTTAGGCCGCACAGATACGCAGTATTTT. It yields the protein CASSLGRTDTQYF.

The chain uses TRBV7-9 and TRBJ2-7; D is unclear. CDR1 and CDR2 from the germline V gene are SEHNR and FQNEAQ (reference sequence). The CDR3 is made up of 11 amino acids. Trimming removed 4 bases from V and 6 bases from J, with 7 bases in between. The CDR3 bases are TGTGCCAGCAGCTCTCCCGGCGAGCAGTACTTC. As protein: CASSSPGEQYF.

This sequence joins TRBV2 and TRBJ1-6; maybe TRBD1 (6 bases). The V end was cut by 1 base, the J end by 10 bases, with 14 bases between. This CDR3 is 15 amino acids long. The germline gives CDR1 SNHLY, CDR2 FYNNEI. Written as DNA, the CDR3 is TGTGCCAGCAGTGAAGAAGGGACAATGGGGTCACCCCTCCACTTT. Its protein product is CASSEEGTMGSPLHF.

This chain links TRBV19 with TRBJ2-5, with D perhaps given as TRBD1 or TRBD2 (6 bases each). The V and J ends lost 3 bases and 1 base respectively, with 12 bases between them. There are 15 residues in the CDR3. Germline V gene lookup returns CDR1 LNHDA and CDR2 SQIVND (reference sequence). The CDR3: CASSILGGSQETQYF. CDR3 nucleotide sequence: TGTGCCAGTAGTATTCTCGGGGGCTCCCAAGAGACCCAGTACTTC.

The chain employs TRBV9 and TRBJ2-1; D is undetermined. Trimming removed 3 bases at V and 8 bases at J, with 12 bases between. The CDR3 covers 13 residues. In germline, CDR1 is SGDLS, CDR2 YYNGEE. The CDR3 is CASSGDRVHEQFF. The CDR3 DNA follows: TGTGCCAGCAGCGGAGATAGGGTCCATGAGCAGTTCTTC. The whole variable domain, filled in from reference TRBV9 and TRBJ2-1, reads DSGVTQTPKHLITATGQRVTLRCSPRSGDLSVYWYQQSLDQGLQFLIQYYNGEERAKGNILERFSAQQFPDLHSELNLSSLELGDSALYFCASSGDRVHEQFFGPGTRLTVL.

This clonotype was observed many times. The chain has TRBV2 and TRBJ2-7; 9 bases line up with TRBD2. The germline V gene encodes CDR1 SNHLY and CDR2 FYNNEI. V gave up 2 bases and J gave up 1 base; unmatched junction bases: 3. This CDR3 region has 15 residues. CDR3: CASSESSGDSYEQYF. For the CDR3, the DNA is TGTGCCAGCAGTGAATCTAGCGGGGATTCCTACGAGCAGTACTTC. Full variable domain (missing parts from reference TRBV2 and TRBJ2-7): EPEVTQTPSHQVTQMGQEVILRCVPISNHLYFYWYRQILGQKVEFLVSFYNNEISEKSEIFDDQFSVERPDGSNFTLKIRSTKLEDSAMYFCASSESSGDSYEQYFGPGTRLTVT.

The chain uses TRBV7-2 and TRBJ1-6; 10 positions agree with TRBD1. J was trimmed by 10 bases and V by 1 base; bases with no gene match: 4. Germline loops: CDR1 SGHTA, CDR2 FQGNSA. The CDR3 is 15 residues long. Written as DNA, the CDR3 is TGTGCCAGCAGCTTAGTGTGGGACAGGGGCTCACCCCTCCACTTT. This sequence encodes CASSLVWDRGSPLHF.

In this sample, this clonotype turned up many times. The V and J genes are TRBV7-9 and TRBJ2-7; 7 bases are a match to TRBD1. CDR3 length: 16 residues. From germline, CDR1 is SEHNR and CDR2 FQNEAQ (reference sequence). J gave up 1 base and V 5 bases, and 11 bases lay outside the gene matches. CDR3 loop: CASSPRQGHQSYEQYF. The CDR3 region has the DNA TGTGCCAGCAGCCCCCGACAGGGCCACCAATCCTACGAGCAGTACTTC.

V and J are TRBV12-3 or TRBV12-4 and TRBJ2-1; TRBD2 aligns across 13 bases. The trim removed 3 bases at V and 8 bases at J, leaving 4 bases unmatched. CDR3 size: 15 residues. The DNA for the CDR3 is TGTGCCAGCAGTTTCGGGACTAGCGGGAACTATGAGCAGTTCTTC. This translates into CASSFGTSGNYEQFF.

The rearrangement uses TRBV11-2 and TRBJ2-1; D remains unclear. There are 12 residues in the CDR3. Germline V CDR1 and CDR2: SGHAT, FQNNGV. Trimming took off 5 bases at V and 5 bases at J, with 7 bases between the two ends. In DNA form, the CDR3 reads TGTGCCAGCAGCCCCAGCCACAATGAGCAGTTCTTC. Protein sequence: CASSPSHNEQFF.

In the case of this clonotype: A read error may be the cause here, since a much bigger clone is one base away. The rearrangement uses TRBV6-2 or TRBV6-3 and TRBJ2-7; no firm D call. This CDR3 spans 13 amino acids. Trimming left V 5 bases short and J 0 bases short, with 8 bases between. Germline V gene sequence: CDR1 MNHEY, CDR2 SVGEGT. This CDR3 is CASSSDRSYEQYF. DNA for the CDR3: TGTGCCAGCAGTAGTGACCGCTCCTACGAGCAGTACTTC.

This clonotype was recorded a few times. The J gene is TRBJ2-1, the V gene TRBV15; the match to TRBD2 covers 10 bases. Germline trimming cut 5 bases from V and 8 bases from J; bases unmatched to any gene: 9. Germline V gene data show CDR1 as LNHNV and CDR2 as YYDKDF (reference sequence). The CDR3 runs to 15 residues. The CDR3 loop is CATSLRGLAIHEQFF. The CDR3 region has the DNA TGTGCCACCAGCCTTAGGGGACTAGCGATTCATGAGCAGTTCTTC.

This clonotype was counted many times. The CDR3: CASSDRRDGYTF. Written as DNA, the CDR3 is TGTGCCAGCAGCGACCGAAGGGATGGCTACACCTTC. The chain uses TRBV9 and TRBJ1-2; the D is unclear. Germline V lookup: CDR1 SGDLS, CDR2 YYNGEE. V was cut by 3 bases and J by 6 bases, with 9 bases left in between. CDR3 length: 12 amino acids.

The chain combines TRBV24-1 with TRBJ2-1; D remains ambiguous. V shed 7 bases and J shed 5 bases, with 11 bases lying between them. This CDR3 region has 13 residues. Germline CDR1 reads KGHDR; CDR2 reads SFDVKD. CDR3 protein: CATRDPWNNEQFF. In nucleotides, the CDR3 is TGTGCCACCAGGGATCCCTGGAACAATGAGCAGTTCTTC.

This chain connects TRBV12-3 or TRBV12-4 to TRBJ2-4, with D perhaps assigned TRBD1 or TRBD2 (5 bases each). This CDR3 region has 16 residues. Trimming cost V 3 bases and J 7 bases, with 19 bases left between them. In DNA form, the CDR3 reads TGTGCCAGCAGTTTTAAGGACTGGGCCGAGGGGAACATTCAGTACTTC. Translated, it gives CASSFKDWAEGNIQYF.

The chain combines TRBV10-3 with TRBJ1-2; D not resolved. The germline gives CDR1 ENHRY, CDR2 SYGVKD. Trimming took 3 bases from V and 3 from J, leaving 5 bases between them. The CDR3 covers 12 residues. CDR3 amino acids: CAISEVDYGYTF. For the CDR3, the DNA is TGTGCCATCAGTGAAGTGGACTATGGCTACACCTTC.

The J gene is TRBJ2-7, the V gene TRBV7-8, with 8 bases fitting TRBD2. CDR1 and CDR2 from the germline V gene are SGHVS and FQNEAQ. CDR3 length: 15 residues. V dropped 5 bases and J dropped 2; count of bases not matched to a gene: 8. CDR3 protein: CASSPSGSVAYEQYF. In DNA, the CDR3 is TGTGCCAGCAGCCCAAGCGGGAGTGTCGCCTACGAGCAGTACTTC.

The rearrangement links TRBV24-1 to TRBJ2-1; TRBD1 aligns across 9 bases. CDR3 size: 11 residues. Per germline, CDR1 KGHDR and CDR2 SFDVKD. Written as DNA, the CDR3 is TGTGGACAGGGGGCCTACAATGAGCAGTTCTTC. Protein product: CGQGAYNEQFF.

Remarks on this clonotype: This may arise from a read error, as a much more abundant clone is one base away. This chain uses TRBV5-6 with TRBJ1-5; perhaps TRBD1 as D (6 bases). The end of the DNA is better explained by TRBJ2-3, so the J call may be wrong. CDR1 is SGHDT and CDR2 is YYEEEE in the germline V gene. This CDR3 is built from 14 residues. The CDR3 loop reads CASSLAQGNQPQYF. The CDR3 DNA follows: TGTGCCAGCAGCTTGGCCCAGGGGAATCAGCCCCAGTATTTT.

The genes are TRBV10-3 and TRBJ2-3, with D hard to call. Germline lookup yields CDR1 ENHRY and CDR2 SYGVKD. Trimming shortened V by 6 bases and J by 3 bases, and 10 bases separated the two germline ends. The CDR3 is 13 amino acids. The CDR3 loop reads CAISSGLTDTQYF. The CDR3 coding sequence is TGTGCCATCAGCTCAGGTCTAACAGATACGCAGTATTTT.

The chain combines TRBV7-9 with TRBJ2-7; tentatively, D is TRBD2 (6 bases). The CDR3 length is 13 residues. Germline values: CDR1 SEHNR, CDR2 FQNEAQ (reference sequence). V lost 1 base and J 3 bases, leaving 7 bases between the germline ends. Written as DNA, the CDR3 is TGTGCCAGCAGCTTAGAAGCGGGCTACGAGCAGTACTTC. Translation gives CASSLEAGYEQYF.

This chain uses TRBV2 with TRBJ2-1; D is possibly TRBD2 (6 bases). Trimming shortened V by 6 bases and J by 7 bases, and 19 bases separated the two germline ends. CDR3 length: 15 residues. Germline V gene sequence: CDR1 SNHLY, CDR2 FYNNEI. The CDR3 reads CASSVGRGVRNEQFF. DNA of the CDR3: TGTGCCAGCAGCGTAGGTCGCGGGGTGAGGAATGAGCAGTTCTTC.

Concerning this clonotype: Given a much more abundant clone one base away, this may be a read error. The conserved closing phenylalanine or tryptophan is absent in this CDR3, likely reflecting a read error. This chain links TRBV27 with TRBJ2-7, with D tentatively TRBD1 or TRBD2 (5 bases each). Trimming cost V 8 bases and J 0 bases, with 11 bases left between them. There are 13 residues in the CDR3. Per the germline V gene, CDR1 is MNHEY and CDR2 is SMNVEV (reference sequence). The CDR3 sequence is CASGRGASYEQYL. In DNA form, the CDR3 reads TGTGCCAGCGGTAGAGGGGCCTCCTACGAGCAGTACCTC.

This clonotype was detected many times. The V and J genes are TRBV7-8 and TRBJ2-5, with TRBD2 matching over 8 bases. This CDR3 region has 14 residues. Germline loops: CDR1 SGHVS, CDR2 FQNEAQ. V shed 5 bases, J shed 5 bases, and the junction held 7 bases outside the gene matches. Here the CDR3 reads CASSTPERGETQYF. The DNA for the CDR3 is TGTGCCAGCAGCACCCCTGAGCGGGGGGAGACCCAGTACTTC.